This entry is about one T cell receptor (beta chain). The germline V gene has CDR1 SGHRS and CDR2 YFSETQ. Trimming removed 4 bases at V and 5 bases at J, with 10 bases between. There are 13 residues in the CDR3. The sample is drawn from a study of cytomegalovirus exposure and HLA in healthy donors. Only in-frame clones appear in the TCRdb table, and some are missing; sequencing was by immunoSEQ multiplex PCR. The profile shows more than 90,000 clones, about 82% of them singletons. The V call is TRBV5-1, the J call TRBJ2-1, with a tentative D call TRBD2 (5 bases). The sequencing input was PBMCs. The origin of this receptor is a man aged 18 to 35 in good health and CMV-seronegative. Here the CDR3 reads CASSIGVNNEQFF. As DNA, the CDR3 is TGCGCCAGCAGCATCGGGGTAAACAATGAGCAGTTCTTC.